This TCR beta chain was profiled in a study of CD8 T cells in ankylosing spondylitis. Study-level findings and limits: Matched ankylosing spondylitis synovial fluid reportedly showed significant enrichment of disease-linked clones. Previous work reported some of these motif variants in the synovial fluid and blood of reactive arthritis. A CD8+ phenotype characterized the disease-linked clones, which were relatively rare in peripheral blood. The study identified a TCR beta motif of under 10 highly homologous variants that appeared characteristic of ankylosing spondylitis blood.

This clonotype showed up just a few times. Its antigen is currently unknown. This CDR3 region has 15 residues. Germline-derived CDR1 and CDR2 are SGHRS and YFSETQ. J gave up 3 bases and V 3 bases, and 6 bases lay outside the gene matches. Construction of TCR beta libraries was performed using quantitative 5'-RACE with molecular barcodes. A single record per CDR3 protein comes from TCRdb applying MiXCR to the 5' RACE reads. The sample records about 540,000 distinct CDR3 sequences, roughly an eighth being singletons. The chain joins TRBV5-1 to TRBJ2-3, with 8 bases identical to TRBD2. The sequence was collected from a male donor with ankylosing spondylitis. Material: blood, either unsorted or a sorted T cell fraction (not recorded which). In DNA, the CDR3 is TGCGCCAGCAGCTCCGGGACTAGTTTGACAGATACGCAGTATTTT. Translated: CASSSGTSLTDTQYF.